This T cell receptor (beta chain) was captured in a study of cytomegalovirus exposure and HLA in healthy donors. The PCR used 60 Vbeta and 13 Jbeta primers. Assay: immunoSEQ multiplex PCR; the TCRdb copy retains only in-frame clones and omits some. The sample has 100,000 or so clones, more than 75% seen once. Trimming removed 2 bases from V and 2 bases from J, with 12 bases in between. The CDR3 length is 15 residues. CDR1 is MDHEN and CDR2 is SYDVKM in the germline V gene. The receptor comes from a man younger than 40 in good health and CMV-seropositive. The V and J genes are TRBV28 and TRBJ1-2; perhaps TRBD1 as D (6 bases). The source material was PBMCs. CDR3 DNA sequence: TGTGCCAGCAGTTTAGTTAAGGGGGTAAACTATGGCTACACCTTC. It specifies CASSLVKGVNYGYTF.